This paragraph reports one TCR beta chain. Its antigen is unknown. PCR was performed using 60 Vbeta and 13 Jbeta primers. The data were produced by immunoSEQ multiplex PCR, yet TCRdb's version contains in-frame clones alone and is incomplete. The profile shows 120,000 or so clones, 77% of them singletons. The data belong to a study of cytomegalovirus exposure and HLA in healthy donors. This CDR3 has 16 amino acids. V gave up 4 bases and J gave up 7 bases, with 17 bases separating them. The V gene's germline CDR1 is SNHLY and CDR2 FYNNEI. The study, taken as a whole, reports: Presence/absence analyses treated sequencing depth as roughly uniform across donors. In a later analysis, most CMV-associated TCR beta chains appeared HLA-restricted. Rarity characterized most TCR sequences, yet some public TCRs appeared in many donors. The sole available immune exposure information was CMV serostatus.

The chain couples TRBV2 to TRBJ1-6; D uncertain. Specimen: PBMCs. The receptor was isolated from a human donor in good health. CDR3 bases: TGTGCCAGCAGTGCCTCGCCTAGCGGTCCCAATTCACCCCTCCACTTT. This translates into CASSASPSGPNSPLHF.